Sequencing of this TCR beta chain was carried out in a study of beta chain features in type 1 diabetes. A note on this clone: The antigen is unknown.

Study-wide points: Moderate but significant shortening of TCRB CDR3s was recorded in all four CD4+ subsets from Type 1 diabetes patients.

What was sequenced were expressed TCRB transcripts, since all of the isolated RNA had been reverse transcribed. The data were produced by immunoSEQ multiplex PCR, yet TCRdb's version contains in-frame clones alone and is incomplete. The table lists 20,000 to 30,000 clones, 69% of them singletons. The CDR3 contains 13 residues. The germline CDR1 and CDR2 sequences are SGHAT and FQNNGV. Trimming removed 5 bases from V and 2 bases from J, with 9 bases in between. The sample comprised Tregs from blood. The receptor was derived from a young man with type 1 diabetes. The chain links TRBV11-2 to TRBJ1-2; the D gene is possibly TRBD1 (5 bases). The CDR3 loop reads CASSADRNYGYTF. CDR3 nucleotide sequence: TGTGCCAGCAGCGCTGACAGAAACTATGGCTACACCTTC.